Below, one T cell receptor beta chain is given with its context. A second roughly 6 to 11 cycle PCR used barcoded and J-beta primers. TCRdb re-derived calls from the 5' RACE reads in MiXCR, one entry per CDR3 protein. Of 1.5 million to 2 million distinct CDR3 sequences listed, approximately 32% are singletons. The sample originates from a study of blood T cells in healthy people across ages. About the study: For every two T cells, template switching captured about one barcoded beta molecule.

The CDR3 extends over 13 amino acids. Germline V gives CDR1 SGHRS, CDR2 YFSETQ. J gave up 9 bases and V 1 base, and 5 bases lay outside the gene matches. Sequences were obtained from blood. This sequence joins TRBV5-1 and TRBJ2-3, with 7 positions matching TRBD1. This sequence originates from a woman in her twenties or thirties in good health. CDR3 in DNA: TGCGCCAGCAGCTTGAATGAAGGGGGCACGCAGTATTTT. The encoded protein is CASSLNEGGTQYF.